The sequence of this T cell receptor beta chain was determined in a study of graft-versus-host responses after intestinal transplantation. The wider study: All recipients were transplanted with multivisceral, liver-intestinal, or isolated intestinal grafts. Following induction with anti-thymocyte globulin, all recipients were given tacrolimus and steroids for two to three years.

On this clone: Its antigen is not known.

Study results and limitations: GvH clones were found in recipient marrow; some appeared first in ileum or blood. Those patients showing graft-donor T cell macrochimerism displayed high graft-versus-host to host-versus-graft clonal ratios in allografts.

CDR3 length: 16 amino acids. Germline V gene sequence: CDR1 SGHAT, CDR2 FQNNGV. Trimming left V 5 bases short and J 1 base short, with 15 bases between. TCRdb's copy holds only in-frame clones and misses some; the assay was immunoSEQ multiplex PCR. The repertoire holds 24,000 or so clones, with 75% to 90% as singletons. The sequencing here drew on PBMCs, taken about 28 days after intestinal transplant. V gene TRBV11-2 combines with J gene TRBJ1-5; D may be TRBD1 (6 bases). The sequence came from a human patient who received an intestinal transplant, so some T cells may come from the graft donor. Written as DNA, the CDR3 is TGTGCCAGCAGCCCCGGGGGCTTGGGAAGCAATCAGCCCCAGCATTTT. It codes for CASSPGGLGSNQPQHF.